The clone carrying this T cell receptor (beta chain) was recorded a few times. The target antigen is unknown. The data belong to a study of blood T cells in healthy people across ages. The CDR3 is 16 amino acids. Germline V gives CDR1 MNHEY, CDR2 SVGEGT. V dropped 4 bases and J dropped 0; count of bases not matched to a gene: 7. Using a J-beta primer mix together with a sample-barcoded 5' primer, a second PCR was run for roughly 6 to 12 cycles. TCRdb recomputed calls from the 5' RACE reads with MiXCR, one row per CDR3 protein. The data hold approximately 820,000 distinct CDR3 sequences, with more than 40% observed a single time. Study-wide results and limits: TCR beta diversity per million T cells fell roughly linearly with age.

This chain uses TRBV6-2 or TRBV6-3 with TRBJ2-3; 7 bases align to TRBD1. Sequenced sample: blood. The source of this sequence is a man in his 60s in good health. This CDR3 is CASSSQGDTSTDTQYF. For the CDR3, the DNA is TGTGCCAGCAGTTCCCAGGGGGATACTAGCACAGATACGCAGTATTTT.